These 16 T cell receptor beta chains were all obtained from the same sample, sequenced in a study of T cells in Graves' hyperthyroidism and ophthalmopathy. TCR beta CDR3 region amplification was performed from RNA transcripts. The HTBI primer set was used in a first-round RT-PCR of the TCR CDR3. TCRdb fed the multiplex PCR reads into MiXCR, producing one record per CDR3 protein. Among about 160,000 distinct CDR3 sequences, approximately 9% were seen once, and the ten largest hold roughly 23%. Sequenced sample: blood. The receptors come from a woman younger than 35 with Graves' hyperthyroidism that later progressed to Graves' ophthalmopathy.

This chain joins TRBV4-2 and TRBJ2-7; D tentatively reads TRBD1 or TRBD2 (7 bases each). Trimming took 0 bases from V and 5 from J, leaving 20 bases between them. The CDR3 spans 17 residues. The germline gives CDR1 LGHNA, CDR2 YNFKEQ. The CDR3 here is CASSQDPPGGGANEQYF. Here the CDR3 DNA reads TGTGCCAGCAGCCAAGACCCACCAGGGGGGGGGGCGAACGAGCAGTACTTC.

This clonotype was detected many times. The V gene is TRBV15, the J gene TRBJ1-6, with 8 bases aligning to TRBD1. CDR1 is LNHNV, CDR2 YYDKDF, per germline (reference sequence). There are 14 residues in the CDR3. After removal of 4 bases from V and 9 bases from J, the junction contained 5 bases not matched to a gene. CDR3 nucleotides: TGTGCCACCAGCAAGACAGGGGCGGGTTCACCCCTCCACTTT. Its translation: CATSKTGAGSPLHF.

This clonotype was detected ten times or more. The CDR3 loop reads CSASGQQAATNEKLFF. The CDR3 coding sequence is TGCAGTGCTAGCGGACAGCAGGCTGCAACTAATGAAAAACTGTTTTTT. The chain employs TRBV20-1 and TRBJ1-4; tentatively, D is TRBD1 (6 bases). Germline lookup yields CDR1 DFQATT and CDR2 SNEGSKA (reference sequence). The germline V and J ends were trimmed by 3 bases and 0 bases, with 14 bases remaining between them. The CDR3 runs 16 residues.

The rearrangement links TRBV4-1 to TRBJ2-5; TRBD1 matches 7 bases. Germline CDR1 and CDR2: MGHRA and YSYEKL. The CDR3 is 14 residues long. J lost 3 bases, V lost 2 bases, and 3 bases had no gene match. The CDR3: CASSQRDREETQYF. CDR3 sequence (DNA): TGCGCCAGCAGCCAAAGGGACAGAGAAGAGACCCAGTACTTC.

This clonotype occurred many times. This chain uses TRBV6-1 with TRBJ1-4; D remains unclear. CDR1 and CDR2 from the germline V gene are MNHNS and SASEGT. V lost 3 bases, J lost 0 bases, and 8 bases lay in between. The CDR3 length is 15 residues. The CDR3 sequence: CASSEVVATNEKLFF. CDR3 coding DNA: TGTGCCAGCAGTGAGGTAGTTGCAACTAATGAAAAACTGTTTTTT.

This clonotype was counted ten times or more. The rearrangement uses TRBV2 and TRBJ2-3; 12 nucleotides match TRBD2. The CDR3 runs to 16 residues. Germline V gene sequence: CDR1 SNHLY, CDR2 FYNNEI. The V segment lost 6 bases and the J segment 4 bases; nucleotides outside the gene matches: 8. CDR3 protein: CASRRLAGVGPDTQYF. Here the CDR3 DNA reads TGTGCCAGCAGAAGACTAGCGGGAGTAGGGCCAGATACGCAGTATTTT.

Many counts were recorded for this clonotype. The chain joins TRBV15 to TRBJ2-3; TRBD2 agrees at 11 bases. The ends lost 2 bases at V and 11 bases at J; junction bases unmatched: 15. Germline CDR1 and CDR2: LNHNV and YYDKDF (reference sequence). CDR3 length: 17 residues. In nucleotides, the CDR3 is TGTGCCACCAGCAGATCCCCCACTAGCGGGGGCACAGTCGGGCAGTATTTT. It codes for CATSRSPTSGGTVGQYF.

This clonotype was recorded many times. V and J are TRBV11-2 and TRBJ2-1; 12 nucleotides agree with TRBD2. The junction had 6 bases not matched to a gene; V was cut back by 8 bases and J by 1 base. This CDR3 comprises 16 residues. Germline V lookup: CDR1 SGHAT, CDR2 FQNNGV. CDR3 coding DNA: TGTGCCAGCCGACTAGCGGGGGCCAGGTCCTACAATGAGCAGTTCTTC. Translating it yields CASRLAGARSYNEQFF.

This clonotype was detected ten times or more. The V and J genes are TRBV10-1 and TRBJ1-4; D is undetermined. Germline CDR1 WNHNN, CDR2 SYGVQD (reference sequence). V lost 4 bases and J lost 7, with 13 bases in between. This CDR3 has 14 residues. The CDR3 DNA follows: TGCGCCAGCAGTGCCGGACGGTGGAGTGAAAAACTGTTTTTT. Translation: CASSAGRWSEKLFF.

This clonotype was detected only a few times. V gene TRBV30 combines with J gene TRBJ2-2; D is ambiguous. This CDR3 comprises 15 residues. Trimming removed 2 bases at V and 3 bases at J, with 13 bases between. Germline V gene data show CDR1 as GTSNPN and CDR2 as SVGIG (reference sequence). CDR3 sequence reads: CAWSFEGRDTGELFF. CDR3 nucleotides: TGTGCCTGGAGTTTTGAAGGACGGGACACCGGGGAGCTGTTTTTT.

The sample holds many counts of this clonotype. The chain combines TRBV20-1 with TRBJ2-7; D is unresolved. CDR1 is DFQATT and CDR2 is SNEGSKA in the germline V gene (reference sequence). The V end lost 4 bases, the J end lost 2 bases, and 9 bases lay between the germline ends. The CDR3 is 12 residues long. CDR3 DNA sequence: TGCAGTGCTACAATCTCCACCTACGAGCAGTACTTC. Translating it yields CSATISTYEQYF.

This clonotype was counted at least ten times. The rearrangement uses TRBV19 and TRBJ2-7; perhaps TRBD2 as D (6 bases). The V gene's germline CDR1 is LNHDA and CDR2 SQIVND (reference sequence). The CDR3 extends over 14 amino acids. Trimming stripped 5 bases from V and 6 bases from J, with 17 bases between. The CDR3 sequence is CASSAGLADFEQYF. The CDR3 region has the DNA TGTGCCAGTAGTGCGGGACTGGCCGACTTCGAGCAGTACTTC. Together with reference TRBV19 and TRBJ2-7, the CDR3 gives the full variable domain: DGGITQSPKYLFRKEGQNVTLSCEQNLNHDAMYWYRQDPGQGLRLIYYSQIVNDFQKGDIAEGYSVSREKKESFPLTVTSAQKNPTAFYLCASSAGLADFEQYFGPGTRLTVT.

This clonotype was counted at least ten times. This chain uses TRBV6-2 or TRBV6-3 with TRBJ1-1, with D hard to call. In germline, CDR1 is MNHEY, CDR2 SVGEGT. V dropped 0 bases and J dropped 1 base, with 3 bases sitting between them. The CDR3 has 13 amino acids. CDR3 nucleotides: TGTGCCAGCAGTTACTCAGAGAACACTGAAGCTTTCTTT. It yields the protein CASSYSENTEAFF.

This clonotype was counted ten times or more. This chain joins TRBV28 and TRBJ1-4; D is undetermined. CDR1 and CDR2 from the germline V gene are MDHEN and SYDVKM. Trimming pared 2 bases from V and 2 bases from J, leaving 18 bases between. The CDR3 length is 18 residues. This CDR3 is CASSLGQLRIATNEKLFF. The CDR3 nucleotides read TGTGCCAGCAGTTTAGGGCAGTTAAGAATAGCGACTAATGAAAAACTGTTTTTT.

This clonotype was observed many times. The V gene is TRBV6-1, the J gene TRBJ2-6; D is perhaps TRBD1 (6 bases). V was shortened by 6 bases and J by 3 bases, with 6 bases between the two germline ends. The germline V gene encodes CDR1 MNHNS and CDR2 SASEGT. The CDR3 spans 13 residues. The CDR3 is CASRQGGANVLTF. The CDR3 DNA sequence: TGTGCCAGCAGACAGGGTGGGGCCAACGTCCTGACTTTC.

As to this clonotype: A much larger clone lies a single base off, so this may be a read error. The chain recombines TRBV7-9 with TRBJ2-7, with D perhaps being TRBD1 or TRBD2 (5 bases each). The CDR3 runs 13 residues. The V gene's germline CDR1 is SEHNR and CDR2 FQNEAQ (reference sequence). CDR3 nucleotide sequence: TGTGCCAGCATGTACGAGGGGCTTGGCGAGCGGTACTTC. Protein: CASMYEGLGERYF.